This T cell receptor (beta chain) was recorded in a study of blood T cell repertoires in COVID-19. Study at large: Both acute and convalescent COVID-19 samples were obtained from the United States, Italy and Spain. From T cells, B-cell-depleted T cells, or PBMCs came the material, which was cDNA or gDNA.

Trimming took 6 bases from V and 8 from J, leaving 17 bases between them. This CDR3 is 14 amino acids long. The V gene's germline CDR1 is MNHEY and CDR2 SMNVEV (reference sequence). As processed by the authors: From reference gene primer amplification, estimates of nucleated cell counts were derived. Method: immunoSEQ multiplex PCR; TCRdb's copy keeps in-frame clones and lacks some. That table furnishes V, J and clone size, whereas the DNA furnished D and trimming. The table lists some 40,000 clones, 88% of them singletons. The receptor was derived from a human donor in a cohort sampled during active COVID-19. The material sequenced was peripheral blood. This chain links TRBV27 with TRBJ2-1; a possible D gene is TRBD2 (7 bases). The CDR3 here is CASSEGEGQDEQFF. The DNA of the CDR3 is TGTGCCAGCAGCGAGGGGGAGGGCCAAGATGAGCAGTTCTTC.